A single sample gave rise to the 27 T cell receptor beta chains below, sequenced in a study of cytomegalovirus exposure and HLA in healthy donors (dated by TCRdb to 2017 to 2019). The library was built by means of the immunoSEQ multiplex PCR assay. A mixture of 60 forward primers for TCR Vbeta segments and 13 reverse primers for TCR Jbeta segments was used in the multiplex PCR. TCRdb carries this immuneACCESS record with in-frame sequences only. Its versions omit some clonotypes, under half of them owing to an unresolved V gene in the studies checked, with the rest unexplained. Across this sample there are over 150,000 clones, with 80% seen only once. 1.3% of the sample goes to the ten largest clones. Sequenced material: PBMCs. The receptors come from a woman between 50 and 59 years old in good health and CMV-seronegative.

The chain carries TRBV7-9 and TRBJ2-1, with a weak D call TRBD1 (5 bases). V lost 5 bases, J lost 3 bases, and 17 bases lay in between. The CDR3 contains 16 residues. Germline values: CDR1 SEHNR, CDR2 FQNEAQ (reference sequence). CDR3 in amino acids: CASSLQGARFYNEQFF. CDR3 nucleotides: TGTGCCAGCAGCCTCCAAGGGGCTCGTTTCTACAATGAGCAGTTCTTC.

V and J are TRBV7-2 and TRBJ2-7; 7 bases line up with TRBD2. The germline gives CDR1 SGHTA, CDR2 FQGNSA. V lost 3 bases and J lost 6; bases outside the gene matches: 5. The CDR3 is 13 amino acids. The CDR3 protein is CASSFGREREQYF. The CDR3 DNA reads TGTGCCAGCAGCTTCGGGCGGGAGCGCGAGCAGTACTTC. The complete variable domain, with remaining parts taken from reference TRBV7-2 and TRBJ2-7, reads GAGVSQSPSNKVTEKGKDVELRCDPISGHTALYWYRQSLGQGLEFLIYFQGNSAPDKSGLPSDRFSAERTGGSVSTLTIQRTQQEDSAVYLCASSFGREREQYFGPGTRLTVT.

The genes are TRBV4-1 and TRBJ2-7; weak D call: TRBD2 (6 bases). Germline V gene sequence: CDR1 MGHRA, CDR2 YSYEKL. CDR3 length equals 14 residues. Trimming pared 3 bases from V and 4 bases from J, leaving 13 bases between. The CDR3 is CASSQGLRGYEQYF. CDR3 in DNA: TGCGCCAGCAGCCAGGGGCTTCGGGGGTACGAGCAGTACTTC.

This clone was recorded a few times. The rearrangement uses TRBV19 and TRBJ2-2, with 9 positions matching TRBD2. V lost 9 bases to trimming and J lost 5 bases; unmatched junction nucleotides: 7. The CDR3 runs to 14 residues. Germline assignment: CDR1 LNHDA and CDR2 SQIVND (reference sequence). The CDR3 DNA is TGTGCCAGCTGCAGCGGGAGGCGAACCGGGGAGCTGTTTTTT. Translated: CASCSGRRTGELFF.

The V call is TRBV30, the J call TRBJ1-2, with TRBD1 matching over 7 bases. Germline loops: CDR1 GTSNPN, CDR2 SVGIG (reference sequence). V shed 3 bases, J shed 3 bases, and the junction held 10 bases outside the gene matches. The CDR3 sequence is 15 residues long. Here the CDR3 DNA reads TGTGCCTGGAGAGGAGGGGGCGCCGGAGACTATGGCTACACCTTC. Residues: CAWRGGGAGDYGYTF. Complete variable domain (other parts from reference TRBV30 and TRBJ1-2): SQTIHQWPATLVQPVGSPLSLECTVEGTSNPNLYWYRQAAGRGLQLLFYSVGIGQISSEVPQNLSASRPQDRQFILSSKKLLLSDSGFYLCAWRGGGAGDYGYTFGSGTRLTVV.

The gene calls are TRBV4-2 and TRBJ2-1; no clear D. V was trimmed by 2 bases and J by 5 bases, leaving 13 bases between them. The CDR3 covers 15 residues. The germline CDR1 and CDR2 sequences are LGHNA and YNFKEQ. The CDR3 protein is CASSQTRQENNEQFF. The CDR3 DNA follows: TGTGCCAGCAGCCAAACCCGACAAGAAAACAATGAGCAGTTCTTC.

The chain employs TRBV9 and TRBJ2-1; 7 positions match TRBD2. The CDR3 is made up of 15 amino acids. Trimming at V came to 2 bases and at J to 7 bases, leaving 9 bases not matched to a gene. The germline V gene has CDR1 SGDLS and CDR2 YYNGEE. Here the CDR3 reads CASSVGLAEKNEQFF. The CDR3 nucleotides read TGTGCCAGCAGCGTCGGGCTAGCGGAGAAAAATGAGCAGTTCTTC.

CDR3 sequence reads: CATSRGLPRDYSNQPQHF. In nucleotides, the CDR3 is TGTGCCACCAGCAGAGGGTTACCCAGGGATTATAGCAATCAGCCCCAGCATTTT. J is TRBJ1-5 and V is TRBV15; D may be TRBD1 (5 bases). In germline, CDR1 is LNHNV, CDR2 YYDKDF (reference sequence). The V gene lost 1 base and the J gene lost 0 bases, with 16 bases spanning the gap. The CDR3 totals 18 residues.

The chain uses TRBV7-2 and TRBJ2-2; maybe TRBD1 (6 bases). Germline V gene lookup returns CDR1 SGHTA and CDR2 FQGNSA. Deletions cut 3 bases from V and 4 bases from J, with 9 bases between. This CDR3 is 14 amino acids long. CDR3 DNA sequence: TGTGCCAGCAGCTTGTGGGGGCCCACCGGGGAGCTGTTTTTT. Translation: CASSLWGPTGELFF.

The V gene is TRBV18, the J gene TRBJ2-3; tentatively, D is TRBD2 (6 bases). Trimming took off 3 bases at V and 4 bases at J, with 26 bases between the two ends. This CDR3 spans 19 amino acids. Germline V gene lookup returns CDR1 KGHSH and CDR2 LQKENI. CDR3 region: CASSPFGGAGRRGSDTQYF. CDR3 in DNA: TGTGCCAGCTCACCGTTTGGTGGGGCGGGGCGCCGTGGTTCAGATACGCAGTATTTT.

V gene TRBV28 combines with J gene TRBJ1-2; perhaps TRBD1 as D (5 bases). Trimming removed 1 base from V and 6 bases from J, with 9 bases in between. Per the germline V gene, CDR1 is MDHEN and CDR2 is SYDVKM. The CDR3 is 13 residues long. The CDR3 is CASSLLAGNGYTF. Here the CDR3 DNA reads TGTGCCAGCAGTTTATTGGCAGGGAATGGCTACACCTTC.

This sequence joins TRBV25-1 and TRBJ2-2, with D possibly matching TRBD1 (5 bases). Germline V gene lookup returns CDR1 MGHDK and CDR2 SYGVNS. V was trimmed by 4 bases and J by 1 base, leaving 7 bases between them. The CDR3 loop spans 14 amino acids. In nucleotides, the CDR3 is TGTGCCAGCAGTGGGGGCTTGAACACCGGGGAGCTGTTTTTT. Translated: CASSGGLNTGELFF.

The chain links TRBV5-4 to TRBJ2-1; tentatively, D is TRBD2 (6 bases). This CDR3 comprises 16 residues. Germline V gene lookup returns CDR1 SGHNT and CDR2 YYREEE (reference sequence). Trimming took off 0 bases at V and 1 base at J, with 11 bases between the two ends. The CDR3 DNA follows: TGTGCCAGCAGCTTGGCCGGGGCGGGATCCTACAATGAGCAGTTCTTC. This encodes CASSLAGAGSYNEQFF.

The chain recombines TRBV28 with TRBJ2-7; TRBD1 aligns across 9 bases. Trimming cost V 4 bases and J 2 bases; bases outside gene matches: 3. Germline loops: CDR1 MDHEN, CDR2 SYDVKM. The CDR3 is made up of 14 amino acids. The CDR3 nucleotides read TGTGCCAGCAGTTGGGGACAGGGTGCCTACGAGCAGTACTTC. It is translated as CASSWGQGAYEQYF.

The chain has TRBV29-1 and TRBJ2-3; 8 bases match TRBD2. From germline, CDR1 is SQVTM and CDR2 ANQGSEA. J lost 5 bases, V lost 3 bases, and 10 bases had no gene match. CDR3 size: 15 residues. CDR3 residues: CSVERLAGWGDTQYF. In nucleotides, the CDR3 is TGCAGCGTTGAGCGGCTAGCGGGTTGGGGAGATACGCAGTATTTT.

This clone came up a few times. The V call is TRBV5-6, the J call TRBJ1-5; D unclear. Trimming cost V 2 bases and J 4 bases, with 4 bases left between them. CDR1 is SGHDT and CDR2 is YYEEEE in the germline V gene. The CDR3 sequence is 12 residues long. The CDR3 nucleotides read TGTGCCAGCAGCTTACTTAATCAGCCCCAGCATTTT. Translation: CASSLLNQPQHF.

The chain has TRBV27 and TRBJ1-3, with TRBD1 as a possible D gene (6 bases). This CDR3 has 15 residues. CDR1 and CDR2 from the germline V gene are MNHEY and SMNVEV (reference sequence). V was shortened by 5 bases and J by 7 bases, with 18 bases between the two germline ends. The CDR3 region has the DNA TGTGCCAGCAGTAGCGGGACAAGGTTGCGGAACACCATATATTTT. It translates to CASSSGTRLRNTIYF.

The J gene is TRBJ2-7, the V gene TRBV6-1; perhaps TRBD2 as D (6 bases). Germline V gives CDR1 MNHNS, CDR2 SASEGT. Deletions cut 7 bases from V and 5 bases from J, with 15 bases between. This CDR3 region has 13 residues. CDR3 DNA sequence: TGTGCCAGCACGGGCGGGGTGGTCCACGAGCAGTACTTC. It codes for CASTGGVVHEQYF.

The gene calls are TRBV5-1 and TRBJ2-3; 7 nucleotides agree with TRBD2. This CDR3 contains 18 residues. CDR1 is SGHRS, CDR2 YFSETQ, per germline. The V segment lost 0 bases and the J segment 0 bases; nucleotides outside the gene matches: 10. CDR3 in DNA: TGCGCCAGCAGCTTGGCCCTGGCTAGCGGCACTAGCACAGATACGCAGTATTTT. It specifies CASSLALASGTSTDTQYF.

The CDR3 bases are TGTGCCAGCAGTTTTCTCTCCGGGTCGAGCACAGATACGCAGTATTTT. The encoded protein is CASSFLSGSSTDTQYF. The chain combines TRBV27 with TRBJ2-3; no clear D. Germline CDR1 is MNHEY and CDR2 is SMNVEV (reference sequence). The CDR3 consists of 16 residues. V lost 3 bases, J lost 0 bases, and 13 bases lay in between.

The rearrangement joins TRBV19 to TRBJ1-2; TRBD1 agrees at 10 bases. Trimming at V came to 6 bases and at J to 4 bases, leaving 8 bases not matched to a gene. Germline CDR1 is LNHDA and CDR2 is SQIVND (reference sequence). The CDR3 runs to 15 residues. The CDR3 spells CASSPGTGESYGYTF. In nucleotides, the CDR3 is TGTGCCAGTAGCCCCGGGACAGGGGAGAGCTATGGCTACACCTTC.

This CDR3 is CASSSPAGPLRSYEQYF. As DNA, the CDR3 is TGTGCCAGCAGTTCCCCTGCGGGACCGCTACGTTCCTACGAGCAGTACTTC. V gene TRBV28 combines with J gene TRBJ2-7; perhaps TRBD2 as D (6 bases). CDR3 size: 17 residues. V lost 4 bases, J lost 1 base, and 20 bases lay in between. The germline V gene has CDR1 MDHEN and CDR2 SYDVKM.

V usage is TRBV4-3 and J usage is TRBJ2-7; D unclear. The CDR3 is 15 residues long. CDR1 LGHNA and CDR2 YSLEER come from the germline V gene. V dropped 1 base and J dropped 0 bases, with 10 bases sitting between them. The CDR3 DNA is TGCGCCAGCAGCCAAGGCTTGAGCGTCTCCTACGAGCAGTACTTC. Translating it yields CASSQGLSVSYEQYF.

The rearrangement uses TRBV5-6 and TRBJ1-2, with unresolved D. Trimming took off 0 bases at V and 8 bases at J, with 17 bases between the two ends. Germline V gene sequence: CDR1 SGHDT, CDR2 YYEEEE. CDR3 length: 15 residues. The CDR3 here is CASSLAMVPYRGYTF. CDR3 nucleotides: TGTGCCAGCAGCTTGGCCATGGTTCCCTATCGGGGCTACACCTTC.

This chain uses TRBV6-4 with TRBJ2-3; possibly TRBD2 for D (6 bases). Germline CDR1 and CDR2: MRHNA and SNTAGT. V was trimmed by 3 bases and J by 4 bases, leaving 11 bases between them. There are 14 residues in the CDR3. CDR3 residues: CASSDVAEADTQYF. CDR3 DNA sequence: TGTGCCAGCAGTGATGTAGCGGAGGCAGATACGCAGTATTTT.

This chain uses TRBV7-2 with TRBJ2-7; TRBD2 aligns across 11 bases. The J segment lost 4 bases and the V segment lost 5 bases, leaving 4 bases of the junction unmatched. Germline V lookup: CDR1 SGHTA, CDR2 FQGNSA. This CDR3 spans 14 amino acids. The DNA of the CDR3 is TGTGCCAGCAGCACTCGGACTAGCGGGTACGAGCAGTACTTC. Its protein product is CASSTRTSGYEQYF.

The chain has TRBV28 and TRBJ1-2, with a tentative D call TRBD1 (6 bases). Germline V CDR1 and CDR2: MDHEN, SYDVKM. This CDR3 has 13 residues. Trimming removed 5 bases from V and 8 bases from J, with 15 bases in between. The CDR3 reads CASSLQQGGGYTF. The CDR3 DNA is TGTGCCAGCAGTCTACAACAGGGTGGGGGCTACACCTTC.